This entry concerns a single T cell receptor (beta chain). These data come from a study of blood T cell repertoires in COVID-19. Overall study: From the United States, Italy and Spain came samples of acute and convalescent COVID-19.

Trimming left V 5 bases short and J 4 bases short, with 12 bases between. Germline V lookup: CDR1 SGDLS, CDR2 YYNGEE. This CDR3 comprises 13 residues. As originally analysed: The authors estimated nucleated cell counts from reference gene primer amplification. The protocol was immunoSEQ multiplex PCR, while the TCRdb copy is restricted to in-frame clones and leaves out a portion. D and trimming come from the DNA, and the V and J calls and clone size come from that table. In the table there are 270,000 or so clones, approximately 84% of which are singletons. Study members were between roughly 18 and 100 years old and lived in about two dozen US regions. Cohort assignment relied on participant-reported clinical history.

Sequencing was carried out using PBMCs or T cells enriched from blood (not recorded which). The rearrangement links TRBV9 to TRBJ1-2; D is ambiguous. This clonotype was obtained from a woman in her 50s who had been exposed to COVID-19. Here the CDR3 reads CASSLGSSYGYTF. In DNA, the CDR3 is TGTGCCAGCAGTCTCGGGTCCTCCTATGGCTACACCTTC.